This T cell receptor (beta chain) originates from a study of technical replicates of blood from several donors. TCRdb keeps only in-frame clones here, not all; method: immunoSEQ multiplex PCR. The table records about 73,000 clones, 85% to 95% of them present only once. The CDR3 length is 12 residues. CDR1 MNHEY and CDR2 SVGAGI come from the germline V gene. V was cut by 4 bases and J by 5 bases, with 7 bases left in between. This rearrangement joins TRBV6-5 to TRBJ2-3; D remains ambiguous. The receptor comes from a human donor in good health. Some clones in this sample may be carry-over from other donors' samples. Material for sequencing was PBMCs. CDR3 sequence: CASSSLGDTQYF. The CDR3 DNA sequence: TGTGCCAGCAGTTCACTTGGAGATACGCAGTATTTT.